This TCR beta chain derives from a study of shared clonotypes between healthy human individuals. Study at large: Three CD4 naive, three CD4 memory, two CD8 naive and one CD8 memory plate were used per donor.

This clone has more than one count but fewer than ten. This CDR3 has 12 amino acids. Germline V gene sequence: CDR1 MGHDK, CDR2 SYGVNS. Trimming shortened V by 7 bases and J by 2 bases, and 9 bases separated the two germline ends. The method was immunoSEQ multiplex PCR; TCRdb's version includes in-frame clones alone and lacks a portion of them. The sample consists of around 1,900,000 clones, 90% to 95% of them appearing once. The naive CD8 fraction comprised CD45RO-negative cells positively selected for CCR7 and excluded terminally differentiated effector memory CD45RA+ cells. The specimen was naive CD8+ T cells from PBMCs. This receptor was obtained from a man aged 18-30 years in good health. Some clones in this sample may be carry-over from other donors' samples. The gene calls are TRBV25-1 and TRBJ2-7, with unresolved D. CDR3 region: CASMGTTYEQYF. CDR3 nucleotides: TGTGCCAGCATGGGCACAACCTACGAGCAGTACTTC.